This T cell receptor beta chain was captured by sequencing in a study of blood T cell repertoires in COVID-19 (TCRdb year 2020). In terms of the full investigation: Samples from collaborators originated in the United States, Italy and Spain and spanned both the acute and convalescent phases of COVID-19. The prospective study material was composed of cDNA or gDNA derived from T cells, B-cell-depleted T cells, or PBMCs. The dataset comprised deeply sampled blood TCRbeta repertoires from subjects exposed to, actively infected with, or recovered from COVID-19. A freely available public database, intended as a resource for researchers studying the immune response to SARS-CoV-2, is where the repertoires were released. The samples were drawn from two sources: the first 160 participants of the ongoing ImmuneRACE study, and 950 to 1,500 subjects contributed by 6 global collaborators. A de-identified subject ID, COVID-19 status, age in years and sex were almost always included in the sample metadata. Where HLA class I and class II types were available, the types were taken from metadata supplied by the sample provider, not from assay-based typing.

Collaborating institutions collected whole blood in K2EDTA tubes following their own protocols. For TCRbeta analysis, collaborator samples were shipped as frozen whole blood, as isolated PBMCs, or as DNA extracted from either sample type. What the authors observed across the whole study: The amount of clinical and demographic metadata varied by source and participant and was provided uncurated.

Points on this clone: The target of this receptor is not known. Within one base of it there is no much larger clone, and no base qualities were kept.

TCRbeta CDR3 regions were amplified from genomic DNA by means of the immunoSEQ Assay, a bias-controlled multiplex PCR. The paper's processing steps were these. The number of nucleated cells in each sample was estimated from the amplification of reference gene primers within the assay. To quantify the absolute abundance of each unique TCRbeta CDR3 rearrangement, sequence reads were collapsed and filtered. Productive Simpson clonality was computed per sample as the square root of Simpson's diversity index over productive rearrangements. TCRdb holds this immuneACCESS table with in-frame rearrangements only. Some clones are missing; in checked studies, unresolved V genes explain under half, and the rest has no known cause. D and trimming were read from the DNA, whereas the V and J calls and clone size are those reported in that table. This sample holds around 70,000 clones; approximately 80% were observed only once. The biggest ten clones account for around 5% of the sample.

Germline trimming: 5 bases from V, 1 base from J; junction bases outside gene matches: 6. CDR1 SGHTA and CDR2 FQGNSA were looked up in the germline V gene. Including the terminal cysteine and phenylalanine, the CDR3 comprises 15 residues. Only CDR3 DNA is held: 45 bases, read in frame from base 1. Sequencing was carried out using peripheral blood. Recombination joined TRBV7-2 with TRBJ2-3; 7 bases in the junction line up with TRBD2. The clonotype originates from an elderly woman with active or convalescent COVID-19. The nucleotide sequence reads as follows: TGTGCCAGCAGCACAGGACTAGTCGGCACAGATACGCAGTATTTT. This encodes CASSTGLVGTDTQYF.